This TCR beta chain comes out of a study of cytomegalovirus exposure and HLA in healthy donors. Germline CDR1 and CDR2: SEHNR and FQNEAQ (reference sequence). This CDR3 contains 11 residues. As to this clone: At one end the junction does not follow the germline gene, possibly because of a read error.

Primers for the PCR totalled 60 Vbeta and 13 Jbeta. Sequencing was performed with immunoSEQ multiplex PCR; in TCRdb, only in-frame clones are kept and a portion is missing. The sample carries roughly 80,000 clones, 70% to 80% recorded once. The TCR sequence derives from a man in his fifties or sixties in good health and CMV-seropositive. The V and J genes are TRBV7-9 and TRBJ2-7, with a tentative D call TRBD2 (6 bases). Sequencing was carried out using PBMCs. This chain's CDR3 is CSSSLGREQYF. The CDR3 DNA reads TGTTCCAGCAGCTTGGGGAGGGAGCAGTACTTC.